Here is one T cell receptor beta chain with its context. Germline loops: CDR1 SGHTA, CDR2 FQGNSA. This CDR3 spans 14 amino acids. V was clipped by 1 base and J by 3 bases, with 7 bases between them. This sample is part of a study of blood T cell repertoires in COVID-19. Across the study: T cells, B-cell-depleted T cells, or PBMCs provided the cDNA or gDNA that served as material.

The repertoire was sequenced with immunoSEQ multiplex PCR; TCRdb's copy has only in-frame clones and lacks some. This table holds about 200,000 clones, around four fifths found once. The sequenced sample consisted of peripheral blood. The TCR originated in a man aged 55 to 70 with COVID-19, enrolled during active disease. The J gene is TRBJ1-3, the V gene TRBV7-2; D call uncertain. CDR3 DNA: TGTGCCAGCAGCTTAGGAGCGGGTGGAAACACCATATATTTT. It yields the protein CASSLGAGGNTIYF.